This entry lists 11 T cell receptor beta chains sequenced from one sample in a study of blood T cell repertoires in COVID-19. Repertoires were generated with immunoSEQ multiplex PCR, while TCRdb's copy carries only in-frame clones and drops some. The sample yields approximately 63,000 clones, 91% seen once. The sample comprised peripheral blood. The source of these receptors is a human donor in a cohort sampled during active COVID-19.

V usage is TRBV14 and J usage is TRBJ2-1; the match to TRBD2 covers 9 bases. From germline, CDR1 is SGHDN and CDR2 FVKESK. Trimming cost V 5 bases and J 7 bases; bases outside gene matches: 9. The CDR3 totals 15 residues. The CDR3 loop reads CASSVRLAGLNEQFF. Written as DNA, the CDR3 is TGTGCCAGCAGCGTCAGGCTAGCGGGGCTGAATGAGCAGTTCTTC.

The CDR3 loop reads CASSIRDTDTQYF. The DNA of the CDR3 is TGTGCCAGTAGTATTCGGGATACAGATACGCAGTATTTT. The chain employs TRBV19 and TRBJ2-3; TRBD2 might be the D (5 bases). Deletions cut 3 bases from V and 3 bases from J, with 7 bases between. From germline, CDR1 is LNHDA and CDR2 SQIVND (reference sequence). The CDR3 runs to 13 residues.

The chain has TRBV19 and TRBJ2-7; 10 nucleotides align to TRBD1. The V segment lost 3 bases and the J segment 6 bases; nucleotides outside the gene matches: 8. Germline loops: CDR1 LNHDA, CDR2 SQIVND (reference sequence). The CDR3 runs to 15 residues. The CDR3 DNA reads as TGTGCCAGTAGTATTGTCGGGACAGGGGTGAGCGAGCAGTACTTC. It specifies CASSIVGTGVSEQYF.

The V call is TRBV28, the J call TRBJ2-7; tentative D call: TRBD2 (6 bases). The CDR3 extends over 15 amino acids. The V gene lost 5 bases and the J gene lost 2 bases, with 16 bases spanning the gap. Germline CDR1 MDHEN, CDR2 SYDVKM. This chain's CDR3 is CASSPPPSVTYEQYF. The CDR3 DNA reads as TGTGCCAGCAGTCCTCCTCCTAGCGTCACCTACGAGCAGTACTTC.

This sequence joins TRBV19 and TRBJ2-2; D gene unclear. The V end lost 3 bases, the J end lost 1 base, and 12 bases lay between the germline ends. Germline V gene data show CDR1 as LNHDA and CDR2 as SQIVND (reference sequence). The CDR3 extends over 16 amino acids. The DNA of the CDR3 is TGTGCCAGTAGTATGAGTGGGCGTGTGAACACCGGGGAGCTGTTTTTT. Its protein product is CASSMSGRVNTGELFF.

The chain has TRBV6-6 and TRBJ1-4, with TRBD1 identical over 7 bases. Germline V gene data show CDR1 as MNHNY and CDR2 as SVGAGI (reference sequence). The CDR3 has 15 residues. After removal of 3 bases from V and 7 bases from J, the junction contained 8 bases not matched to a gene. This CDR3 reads CASSYSGRGTEKLFF. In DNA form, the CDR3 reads TGTGCCAGCAGTTATAGTGGCAGGGGGACTGAAAAACTGTTTTTT.

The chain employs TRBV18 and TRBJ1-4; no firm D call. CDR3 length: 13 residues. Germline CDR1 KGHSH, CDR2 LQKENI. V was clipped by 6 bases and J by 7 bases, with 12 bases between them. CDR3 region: CASSRETSEKLFF. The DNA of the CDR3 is TGTGCCAGCTCCCGGGAAACCAGTGAAAAACTGTTTTTT.

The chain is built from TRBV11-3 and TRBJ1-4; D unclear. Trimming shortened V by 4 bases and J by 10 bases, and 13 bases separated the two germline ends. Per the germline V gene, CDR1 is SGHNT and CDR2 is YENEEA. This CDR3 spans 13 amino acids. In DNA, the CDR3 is TGTGCCAGCAGCTCTCCCCTGGAGGGAAAACTGTTTTTT. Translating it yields CASSSPLEGKLFF.

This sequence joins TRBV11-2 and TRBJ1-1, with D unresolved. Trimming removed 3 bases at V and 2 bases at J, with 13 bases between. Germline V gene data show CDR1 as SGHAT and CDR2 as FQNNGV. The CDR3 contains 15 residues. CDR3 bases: TGTGCCAGCAGCTTGACACTCCGGGAAAACACTGAAGCTTTCTTT. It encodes CASSLTLRENTEAFF.

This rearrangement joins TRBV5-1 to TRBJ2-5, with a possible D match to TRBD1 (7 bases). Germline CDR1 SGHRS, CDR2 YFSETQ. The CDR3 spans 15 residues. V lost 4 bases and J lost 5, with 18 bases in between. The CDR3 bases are TGCGCCAGCAGCCGCGGGACAGCGGATCCGGAGACCCAGTACTTC. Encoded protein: CASSRGTADPETQYF.

Written as DNA, the CDR3 is TGCGCCAGCAGTGAACAAGGGGGCATTGGGGCCAACGTCCTGACTTTC. It is translated as CASSEQGGIGANVLTF. The V gene is TRBV10-2, the J gene TRBJ2-6; TRBD1 matches at 7 bases. The germline V gene has CDR1 WSHSY and CDR2 SAAADI. The CDR3 contains 16 residues. The ends lost 3 bases at V and 3 bases at J; junction bases unmatched: 5.